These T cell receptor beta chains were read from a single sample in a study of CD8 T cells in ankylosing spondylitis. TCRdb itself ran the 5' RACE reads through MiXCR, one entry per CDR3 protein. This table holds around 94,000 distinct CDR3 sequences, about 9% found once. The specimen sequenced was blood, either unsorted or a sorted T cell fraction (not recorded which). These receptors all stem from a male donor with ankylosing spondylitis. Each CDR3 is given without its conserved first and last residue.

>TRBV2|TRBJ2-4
ASRVDGALAKNIQY
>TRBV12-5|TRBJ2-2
ASGLGEWDRGPAGELF
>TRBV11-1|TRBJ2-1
ASSPLAGLSRSYNEQF
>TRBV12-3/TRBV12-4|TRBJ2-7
ASSLGGLSYEQY
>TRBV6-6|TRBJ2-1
ASGGTVYNEQF
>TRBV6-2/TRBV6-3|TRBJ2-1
ATLGSQGNEQF
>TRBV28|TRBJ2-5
ASNSGQGEGQETQY
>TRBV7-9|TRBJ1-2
ASSSGQGDT
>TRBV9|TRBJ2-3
ASSARDRERDTQY
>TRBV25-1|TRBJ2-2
ASSAPSRGDTGELF
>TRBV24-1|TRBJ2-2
ATSDWTADGTGELF
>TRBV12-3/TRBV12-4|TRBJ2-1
ASSGWSSYNEQF
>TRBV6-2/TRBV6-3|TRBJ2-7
ASSSPYEQY
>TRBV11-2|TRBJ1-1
ASSLDPGNTEAF
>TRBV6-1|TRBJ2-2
ASSEENYTGELF
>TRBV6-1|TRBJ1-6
ASSEWNQNSPLH
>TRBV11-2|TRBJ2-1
AIKPSGIYEQF
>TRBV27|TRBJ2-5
ASSPLGEAGRAAQY
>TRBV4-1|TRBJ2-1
ASSQEDRATYNEQF
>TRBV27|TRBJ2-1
ASSPRTSGRGYNEQF
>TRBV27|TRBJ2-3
ASSITGTHGDTQY
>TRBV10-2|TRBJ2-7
ASSDRASYEQY
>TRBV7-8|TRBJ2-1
ASSLEASGWGMDEQF
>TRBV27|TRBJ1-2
ASSFGQDYGYT
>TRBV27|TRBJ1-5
ASSPLAGNQPQH
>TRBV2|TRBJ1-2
VSSEGSSPSYGYT
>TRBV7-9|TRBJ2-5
ASSLYGLAGETQY
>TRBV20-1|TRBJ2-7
SARGPASTYEQY
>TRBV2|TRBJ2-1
ASSEWGAAGSPFYNEQF
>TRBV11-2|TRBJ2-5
ASSRILAQETQY
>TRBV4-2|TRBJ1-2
ASSQEGSLINYGYT
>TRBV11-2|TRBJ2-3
ASSSTDRGYTDTQY
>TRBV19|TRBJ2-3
ASSMLAGGGIDTQY
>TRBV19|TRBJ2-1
ASSINTPDEQF
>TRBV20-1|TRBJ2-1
SASSGSGTYNEQF
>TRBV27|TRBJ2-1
ASRAAGGGIHNEQF
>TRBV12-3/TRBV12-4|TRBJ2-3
ASRGGEQY
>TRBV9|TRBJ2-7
ASSVDRGTGYEQY
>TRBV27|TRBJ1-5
ASSSGAHSNQPQH
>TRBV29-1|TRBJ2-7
SVEDPAGLSYEQY
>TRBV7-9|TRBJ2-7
ASEDAERGYEQY
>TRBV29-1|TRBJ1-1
SVGTGGRTEAF
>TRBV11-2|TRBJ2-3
ASSLVGHPLLAGHTDTQY
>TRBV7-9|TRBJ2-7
ASSLEFGGAPYEQY
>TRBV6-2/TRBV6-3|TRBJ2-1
ASSYWGSGTPWEQF
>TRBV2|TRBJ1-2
ASTSTDYGYT
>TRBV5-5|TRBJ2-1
ASTAPSGGGSYNEQF
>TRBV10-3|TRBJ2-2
AISGRDGHTGELF
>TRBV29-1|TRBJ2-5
SHWGLETQY
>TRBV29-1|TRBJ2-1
SVEDILAGNYNEQF
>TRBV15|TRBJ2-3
ATSITSGSTDTQY
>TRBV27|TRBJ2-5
ASSPTGGQETQY
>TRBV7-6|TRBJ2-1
ASSQDRGRYNEQF